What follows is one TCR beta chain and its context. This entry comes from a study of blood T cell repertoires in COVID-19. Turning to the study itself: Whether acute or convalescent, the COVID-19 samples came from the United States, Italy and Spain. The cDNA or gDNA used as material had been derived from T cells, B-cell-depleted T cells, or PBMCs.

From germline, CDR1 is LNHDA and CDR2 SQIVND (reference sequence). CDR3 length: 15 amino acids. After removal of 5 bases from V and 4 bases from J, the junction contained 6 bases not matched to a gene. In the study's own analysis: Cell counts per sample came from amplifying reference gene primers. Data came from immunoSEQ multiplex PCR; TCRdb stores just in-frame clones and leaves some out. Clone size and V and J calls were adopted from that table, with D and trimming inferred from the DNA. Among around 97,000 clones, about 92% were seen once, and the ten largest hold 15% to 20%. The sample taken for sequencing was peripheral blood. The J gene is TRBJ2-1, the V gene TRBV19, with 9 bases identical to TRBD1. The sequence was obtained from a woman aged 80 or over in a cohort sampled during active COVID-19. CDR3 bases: TGTGCCAGTAGTCCCCGCGGGACAGGGTACAATGAGCAGTTCTTC. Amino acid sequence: CASSPRGTGYNEQFF.